Listed below are T cell receptor beta chains from one sample, sequenced in a study of naive and memory T cell subsets. Using its own MiXCR run on the UMI-ligation and nested PCR reads, TCRdb lists one record per CDR3 protein. The data hold 150,000 or so distinct CDR3 sequences, with 22% observed a single time. Sequences were obtained from naive CD4+ T cells from blood. These TCRs come from a human donor in good health. Both conserved end residues are part of each CDR3. A D gene is named only where the DNA matches it firmly. For some rows the clone size is stated as once, few or many, or as a class when expanded; others skip it.

J | size | D | V | CDR3 | DNA
TRBJ1-1 | few | TRBD1 | TRBV29-1 | CSVGQGRTEAFF | TGCAGCGTGGGACAGGGTAGGACTGAAGCTTTCTTT
TRBJ1-2 | - | - | TRBV9 | CASSSDAGLNGGYTF | TGTGCCAGCAGCTCTGACGCGGGACTCAACGGCGGCTACACCTTC
TRBJ2-2 | - | - | TRBV28 | CASSLPGTNTGELFF | TGTGCCAGCAGTTTACCCGGGACGAACACCGGGGAGCTGTTTTTT
TRBJ2-5 | many | - | TRBV5-1 | CASSLVGREETQYF | TGCGCCAGCAGCTTGGTGGGCAGGGAAGAGACCCAGTACTTC
TRBJ1-2 | few | TRBD1 | TRBV20-1 | CSARDQRDRDNYGYTF | TGCAGTGCTAGAGACCAACGGGACAGGGATAACTATGGCTACACCTTC
TRBJ2-5 | - | - | TRBV10-1 | CASSEAVQETQYF | TGCGCCAGCAGTGAAGCTGTCCAAGAGACCCAGTACTTC
TRBJ2-5 | many | - | TRBV30 | CAWKGTKQETQYF | TGTGCCTGGAAGGGGACAAAGCAAGAGACCCAGTACTTC
TRBJ2-3 | few | - | TRBV5-1 | CASSSEGSGQRTDTQYF | TGCGCCAGCAGCTCCGAGGGATCGGGCCAACGCACAGATACGCAGTATTTT
TRBJ2-7 | few | - | TRBV28 | CASNLVGIEQYF | TGTGCCAGCAACCTCGTAGGGATCGAGCAGTACTTC
TRBJ1-6 | few | - | TRBV5-1 | CASSLDRPGDYSPLHF | TGCGCCAGCAGCTTGGATAGACCGGGTGATTATTCACCCCTCCACTTT
TRBJ1-2 | many | TRBD1 | TRBV6-5 | CASSGDRAGYGYTF | TGTGCCAGCAGTGGGGACAGGGCGGGCTATGGCTACACCTTC
TRBJ2-3 | few | TRBD2 | TRBV2 | CASSGYSGMADTQYF | TGTGCCAGCAGTGGGTATAGCGGGATGGCAGATACGCAGTATTTT
TRBJ2-1 | few | TRBD2 | TRBV29-1 | CSVEWTSGSRGQFF | TGCAGCGTTGAATGGACTAGCGGGAGCAGGGGGCAGTTCTTC
TRBJ2-3 | - | TRBD2 | TRBV7-3 | CASSLLGTSGSSTDTQYF | TGTGCCAGCAGCCTTCTAGGGACTAGCGGGAGTAGCACAGATACGCAGTATTTT
TRBJ1-1 | - | - | TRBV29-1 | CSVEGKAGTEAFF | TGCAGCGTTGAAGGAAAAGCGGGCACTGAAGCTTTCTTT
TRBJ2-5 | - | - | TRBV9 | CASSRGPHPVETQYF | TGTGCCAGCAGCCGCGGACCTCATCCTGTTGAGACCCAGTACTTC
TRBJ2-4 | few | TRBD2 | TRBV7-2 | CASSLAGGPGAKNIQYF | TGTGCCAGCAGCTTAGCGGGAGGGCCAGGGGCCAAAAACATTCAGTACTTC
TRBJ2-4 | - | - | TRBV2 | CASSSGQEGIQYF | TGTGCCAGCAGCTCTGGACAGGAGGGCATTCAGTACTTC
TRBJ1-1 | once | - | TRBV6-6 | CASSWGGDTEAFF | TGTGCCAGCAGTTGGGGGGGCGACACTGAAGCTTTCTTT
TRBJ2-5 | many | - | TRBV29-1 | CSVEFPQGLGETQYF | TGCAGCGTTGAATTCCCTCAGGGGTTGGGAGAGACCCAGTACTTC
TRBJ2-7 | once | TRBD2 | TRBV6-5 | CASSRTSGPYGQYF | TGTGCCAGCAGCCGGACTAGCGGGCCTTACGGGCAGTACTTC
TRBJ2-4 | many | TRBD1 | TRBV12-3/TRBV12-4 | CASSLDRGVNKNIQYF | TGTGCCAGCAGTTTAGACAGGGGAGTGAACAAAAACATTCAGTACTTC
TRBJ1-5 | - | - | TRBV6-5 | CASSFTGYNQPQHF | TGTGCCAGCAGCTTTACAGGATACAATCAGCCCCAGCATTTT
TRBJ2-5 | few | TRBD2 | TRBV6-2/TRBV6-3 | CASSQGLAETQYF | TGTGCCAGCAGTCAGGGACTAGCGGAGACCCAGTACTTC
TRBJ2-3 | many | - | TRBV29-1 | CSASLKGTDTQYF | TGCAGCGCATCGCTAAAAGGCACAGATACGCAGTATTTT
TRBJ2-3 | - | - | TRBV24-1 | CATSESGPSTDTQYF | TGTGCCACCAGTGAATCGGGACCGAGCACAGATACGCAGTATTTT
TRBJ2-5 | - | - | TRBV5-1 | CASSLPKETQYF | TGCGCCAGCAGCTTGCCGAAAGAGACCCAGTACTTC
TRBJ2-1 | few | - | TRBV2 | CASSDRMASYEQFF | TGTGCCAGCAGTGATAGGATGGCTAGCTATGAGCAGTTCTTC